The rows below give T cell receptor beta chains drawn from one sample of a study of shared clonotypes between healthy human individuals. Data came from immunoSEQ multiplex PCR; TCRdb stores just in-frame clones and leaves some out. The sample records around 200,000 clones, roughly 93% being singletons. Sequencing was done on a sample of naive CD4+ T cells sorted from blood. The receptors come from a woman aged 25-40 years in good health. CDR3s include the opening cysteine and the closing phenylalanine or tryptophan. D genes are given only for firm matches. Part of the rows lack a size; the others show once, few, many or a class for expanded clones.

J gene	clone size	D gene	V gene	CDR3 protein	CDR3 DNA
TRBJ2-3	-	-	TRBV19	CASSNTGIPDTQYF	TGTGCCAGTAGCAACACAGGGATCCCAGATACGCAGTATTTT
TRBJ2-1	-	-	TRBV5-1	CASSLDSTSYNEQFF	TGCGCCAGCAGCTTGGATTCCACTTCCTACAATGAGCAGTTCTTC
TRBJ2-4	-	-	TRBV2	CASSERDLAKNIQYF	TGTGCCAGCAGTGAACGCGATCTAGCCAAAAACATTCAGTACTTC
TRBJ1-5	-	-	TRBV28	CASSTDGTAMPQHF	TGTGCCAGCAGTACGGACGGGACCGCGATGCCCCAGCATTTT
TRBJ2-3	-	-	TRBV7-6	CASSLSGFTDTQYF	TGTGCCAGCAGCTTAAGCGGATTCACAGATACGCAGTATTTT
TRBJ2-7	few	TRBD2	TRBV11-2	CASSTRGGGYEQYF	TGTGCCAGCAGCACCCGGGGCGGGGGCTACGAGCAGTACTTC
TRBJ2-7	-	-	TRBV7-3	CASSLMGESSYEQYF	TGTGCCAGCAGCTTAATGGGGGAGTCGTCCTACGAGCAGTACTTC
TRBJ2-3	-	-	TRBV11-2	CASSLDRRNPSTDTQYF	TGTGCCAGCAGCTTAGATCGGCGTAACCCTAGCACAGATACGCAGTATTTT
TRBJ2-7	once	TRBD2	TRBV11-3	CASSFSGSNEQYF	TGTGCCAGCAGCTTCAGCGGGAGCAACGAGCAGTACTTC
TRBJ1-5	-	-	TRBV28	CASSLSRAQHF	TGTGCCAGCAGTCTAAGTCGAGCCCAGCATTTT
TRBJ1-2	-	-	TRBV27	CASSPDSFYGYTF	TGTGCCAGCAGTCCCGACAGTTTTTATGGCTACACCTTC
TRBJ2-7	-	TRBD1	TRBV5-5	CASSLEAGGAGLLYEQYF	TGTGCCAGCAGCTTGGAGGCAGGGGGCGCTGGGCTACTCTACGAGCAGTACTTC
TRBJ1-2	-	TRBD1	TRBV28	CASSPDRVEGYTF	TGTGCCAGCAGCCCGGACAGGGTGGAAGGCTACACCTTC
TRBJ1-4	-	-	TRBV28	CASSGPGEKLFF	TGTGCCAGCAGTGGGCCCGGGGAAAAACTGTTTTTT
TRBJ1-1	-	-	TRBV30	CAWTSGAEAFF	TGTGCCTGGACCAGTGGAGCAGAAGCTTTCTTT
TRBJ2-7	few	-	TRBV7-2	CASSFMGYEQYF	TGTGCCAGCAGCTTTATGGGGTACGAGCAGTACTTC